This T cell receptor (beta chain) comes out of a study of regulatory T cells in long-lasting Graves disease. About this clonotype itself: Its antigen is unknown.

Indicated time point: newly diagnosed GD, antithyroid drugs for less than 3 months. Researchers made the TCR library from RNA that was extracted from PBMCs. V lost 4 bases, J lost 5 bases, and 3 bases stayed unmatched. This CDR3 spans 13 amino acids. CDR1 is DFQATT and CDR2 is SNEGSKA in the germline V gene (reference sequence). Whole-study findings and limits: Rather than thyroid tissue, only peripheral blood underwent study.

Both iRepertoire HTBI primers and Arm-PCR of CDR3 regions were used to build the TCR beta libraries. TCRdb processed the multiplex PCR reads anew with MiXCR; each CDR3 protein has one entry. The sample includes around 500,000 distinct CDR3 sequences, about 16% seen only once; the top ten take around 25%. These data also featured in a second study, about T cells in Graves' hyperthyroidism and ophthalmopathy. From that report: Among thyroid clonotypes expanded above 0.001, most also appeared in blood.

Source: peripheral blood mononuclear cells (PBMCs), taken at new diagnosis, from a patient treated with antithyroid drugs. This sequence joins TRBV20-1 and TRBJ1-2, with 11 bases matching TRBD1. This clonotype was sampled from a woman aged 35-60 years with Graves disease. The CDR3 coding sequence is TGCAGTGCTAAAGGACAGGGGGCGTATGGCTACACCTTC. Protein product: CSAKGQGAYGYTF.